This entry lists 27 T cell receptor beta chains sequenced from one sample in a study of spatial heterogeneity in lung cancer. TCRdb used MiXCR to reprocess the 5' RACE reads, holding one entry per CDR3 protein. The table has about 11,000 distinct CDR3 sequences, around 4% seen once. Time point of the sample: sample taken at primary tumor resection. No cells were sorted before sequencing. The whole RNA sequenced was extracted from tumor, nontumor lung or frozen PBMC. Sequencing was performed on normal lung tissue next to the tumor, taken at surgery. The receptor source for this set is a male donor with early-stage non-small cell lung cancer.

This clonotype was found many times. The library was built for alpha chains, so this beta chain is an off-target read and its size means little. The rearrangement uses TRBV11-2 and TRBJ2-3, with a tentative D call TRBD2 (7 bases). Germline CDR1 and CDR2: SGHAT and FQNNGV. Trimming removed 9 bases from V and 10 bases from J, with 14 bases in between. The CDR3 runs 11 residues. The CDR3: CASLGGLAQYF. CDR3 DNA sequence: TGTGCCAGTCTCGGGGGGCTAGCGCAGTATTTT.

This clonotype was seen many times. A library made for alpha chains picked up this beta chain off target, so its size means little. CDR3 protein: CASSLGYGAYNEQFF. The CDR3 DNA follows: TGTGCCAGCAGCTTAGGATATGGAGCCTACAATGAGCAGTTCTTC. The chain links TRBV7-2 to TRBJ2-1; D unresolved. The germline CDR1 and CDR2 sequences are SGHTA and FQGNSA. This CDR3 contains 15 residues. The germline V and J ends were trimmed by 1 base and 2 bases, with 9 bases remaining between them.

This clonotype was counted many times. Since the library was made to target alpha chains, this beta chain is a stray read and its abundance is not meaningful. CDR3 nucleotide sequence: TGTGCCAGCAGACGGACTAGCGGGGGATATACAGATACGCAGTATTTT. Amino acid sequence: CASRRTSGGYTDTQYF. The chain joins TRBV2 to TRBJ2-3; TRBD2 matches 13 bases. CDR3 size: 16 residues. Germline V gives CDR1 SNHLY, CDR2 FYNNEI. Germline trimming cut 6 bases from V and 3 bases from J; bases unmatched to any gene: 6. Using reference TRBV2 and TRBJ2-3 for the parts outside the CDR3, the full variable domain is EPEVTQTPSHQVTQMGQEVILRCVPISNHLYFYWYRQILGQKVEFLVSFYNNEISEKSEIFDDQFSVERPDGSNFTLKIRSTKLEDSAMYFCASRRTSGGYTDTQYFGPGTRLTVL.

At least ten counts were recorded for this clonotype. For a library built for alpha chains, this beta chain is a stray read; little rests on its size. The chain carries TRBV28 and TRBJ2-7; D is possibly TRBD1 (5 bases). V lost 5 bases and J lost 4, with 15 bases in between. The CDR3 has 14 residues. Germline V gene data show CDR1 as MDHEN and CDR2 as SYDVKM. The DNA for the CDR3 is TGTGCCAGCAGTGAACGACAGCCTCCTTACGAGCAGTACTTC. It encodes CASSERQPPYEQYF.

This clonotype was detected ten times or more. The size of this beta chain means little, since it is a stray read in a library made for alpha chains. V gene TRBV19 combines with J gene TRBJ1-4; 11 bases are shared with TRBD1. Germline loops: CDR1 LNHDA, CDR2 SQIVND (reference sequence). The CDR3 sequence is 17 residues long. The V segment lost 5 bases and the J segment 4 bases; nucleotides outside the gene matches: 9. CDR3 in DNA: TGTGCCAGTAGTCGTCAAGGGACAGGGGGGATTAATGAAAAACTGTTTTTT. It codes for CASSRQGTGGINEKLFF.

This clonotype was counted ten times or more. This beta chain represents an off-target read in a library built for alpha chains; its size is of limited meaning. This sequence joins TRBV10-1 and TRBJ2-2; D possibly corresponds to TRBD2 (6 bases). The CDR3 covers 18 residues. Deletions cut 5 bases from V and 1 base from J, with 20 bases between. Germline CDR1 and CDR2: WNHNN and SYGVQD (reference sequence). CDR3 sequence reads: CASSNTGSGFVNTGELFF. CDR3 bases: TGCGCCAGCAGTAATACGGGTAGCGGATTCGTGAACACCGGGGAGCTGTTTTTT.

This clonotype appeared many times. This beta chain lies outside the target of a library built for alpha chains; its clone size means little. This chain's CDR3 is CAWGGLNNEQFF. The CDR3, as DNA: TGTGCCTGGGGGGGACTCAACAATGAGCAGTTCTTC. This chain connects TRBV30 to TRBJ2-1, with D possibly TRBD2 on 6 matching bases. CDR1 GTSNPN and CDR2 SVGIG come from the germline V gene (reference sequence). Trimming cost V 5 bases and J 5 bases, with 10 bases left between them. This CDR3 contains 12 residues.

Many counts were recorded for this clonotype. Little can be read into the size of this beta chain, an off-target read in a library designed for alpha chains. The V call is TRBV12-3 or TRBV12-4, the J call TRBJ1-5; a weak D match, TRBD1 (6 bases). This CDR3 is 13 amino acids long. Trimming shortened V by 3 bases and J by 11 bases, and 14 bases separated the two germline ends. The CDR3 sequence is CASSFSGELAQHF. For the CDR3, the DNA is TGTGCCAGCAGTTTTTCAGGGGAACTAGCCCAGCATTTT.

At least ten counts were recorded for this clonotype. This beta chain was picked up by a library intended for alpha chains and is off target, so its count carries little meaning. Here the CDR3 reads CASSLRGDRGRSPLHF. The CDR3 DNA reads TGTGCCAGCAGCTTAAGGGGGGACAGGGGCAGGTCACCCCTCCACTTT. The V call is TRBV7-2, the J call TRBJ1-6, with 10 nucleotides matching TRBD1. The ends lost 2 bases at V and 10 bases at J; junction bases unmatched: 8. Germline V lookup: CDR1 SGHTA, CDR2 FQGNSA. This CDR3 region has 16 residues. The full variable domain, with the rest looked up from reference TRBV7-2 and TRBJ1-6, is GAGVSQSPSNKVTEKGKDVELRCDPISGHTALYWYRQSLGQGLEFLIYFQGNSAPDKSGLPSDRFSAERTGGSVSTLTIQRTQQEDSAVYLCASSLRGDRGRSPLHFGNGTRLTVT.

This clonotype was observed at least ten times. With the library built for alpha chains, this beta chain is off target and its frequency is not meaningful. The chain couples TRBV27 to TRBJ2-7, with D possibly TRBD2 on 5 matching bases. V shed 6 bases and J shed 2 bases, with 14 bases lying between them. The CDR3 spans 14 residues. Germline V gene data show CDR1 as MNHEY and CDR2 as SMNVEV (reference sequence). CDR3 amino acids: CASRPLVGAYEQYF. CDR3 nucleotide sequence: TGTGCCAGCAGACCCCTGGTCGGGGCCTACGAGCAGTACTTC.

This clonotype is labeled medium-sized. This beta chain turned up in a library designed for alpha chains; as an off-target read, its abundance says little. Written as DNA, the CDR3 is TGTGCCAGCAGCTCCTACCAAGAGACCCAGTACTTC. Translating gives CASSSYQETQYF. V and J are TRBV11-2 and TRBJ2-5; D not certain. Germline V gene data show CDR1 as SGHAT and CDR2 as FQNNGV. Trimming cost V 4 bases and J 0 bases, with 3 bases left between them. This CDR3 has 12 residues.

This clonotype is medium-sized by share. This beta chain came through as a stray read in a library set up for alpha chains, and its size says little. The chain combines TRBV11-2 with TRBJ1-4; D uncertain. Trimming removed 3 bases from V and 0 bases from J, with 5 bases in between. CDR3 size: 14 residues. The germline V gene encodes CDR1 SGHAT and CDR2 FQNNGV. CDR3 loop: CASSFGSTNEKLFF. In DNA form, the CDR3 reads TGTGCCAGCAGCTTTGGATCAACTAATGAAAAACTGTTTTTT.

By proportion, this clonotype is medium-sized. Found in a library prepared for alpha chains, this beta chain is an off-target read, and its abundance has little meaning. The chain employs TRBV20-1 and TRBJ2-7; 8 nucleotides agree with TRBD2. Germline CDR1 and CDR2: DFQATT and SNEGSKA (reference sequence). Trimming cost V 4 bases and J 3 bases; bases outside gene matches: 2. This CDR3 has 12 amino acids. Written as DNA, the CDR3 is TGCAGTGCTAAGGGACTAGACTACGAGCAGTACTTC. Residues: CSAKGLDYEQYF.

Ten or more counts support this clonotype. Since the library was made to target alpha chains, this beta chain is a stray read and its abundance is not meaningful. J is TRBJ2-1 and V is TRBV20-1; 14 bases align to TRBD2. CDR1 is DFQATT and CDR2 is SNEGSKA in the germline V gene (reference sequence). The CDR3 runs 16 residues. The J segment lost 8 bases and the V segment lost 0 bases, leaving 6 bases of the junction unmatched. The CDR3: CSARDLRLAGGDEQFF. CDR3 sequence (DNA): TGCAGTGCTAGAGATCTCAGACTAGCGGGAGGGGATGAGCAGTTCTTC.

This clonotype was observed many times. As an off-target read in a library built for alpha chains, this beta chain has a frequency of little significance. The chain employs TRBV27 and TRBJ2-2; no clear D gene. The CDR3 length is 15 residues. CDR1 is MNHEY and CDR2 is SMNVEV in the germline V gene (reference sequence). V was shortened by 2 bases and J by 5 bases, with 12 bases between the two germline ends. The CDR3 nucleotides are TGTGCCAGCAGTTTAGGTCCAGTTTGGACCGGGGAGCTGTTTTTT. It codes for CASSLGPVWTGELFF.

Worth noting for this clonotype: This beta chain is a stray read from a library made for alpha chains; its abundance is not meaningful. The genes are TRBV5-6 and TRBJ1-4; TRBD1 matches at 10 bases. The CDR3 extends over 15 amino acids. The V segment lost 0 bases and the J segment 6 bases; nucleotides outside the gene matches: 2. The germline V gene has CDR1 SGHDT and CDR2 YYEEEE. DNA for the CDR3: TGTGCCAGCAGCTTGGTAGGGACAGGGGATGAAAAACTGTTTTTT. Translation gives CASSLVGTGDEKLFF.

By share of the sample, this clonotype is medium-sized (0.01 to 0.1%). A library prepared for alpha chains yielded this beta chain as an off-target read; its size is of little meaning. J is TRBJ2-7 and V is TRBV28; D unclear. The V and J ends lost 5 bases and 4 bases respectively, with 6 bases between them. Germline CDR1 reads MDHEN; CDR2 reads SYDVKM. The CDR3 is 11 amino acids. The CDR3, as DNA: TGTGCCAGCAGTCACACATACGAGCAGTACTTC. This translates into CASSHTYEQYF. The full variable domain, with the rest looked up from reference TRBV28 and TRBJ2-7, is DVKVTQSSRYLVKRTGEKVFLECVQDMDHENMFWYRQDPGLGLRLIYFSYDVKMKEKGDIPEGYSVSREKKERFSLILESASTNQTSMYLCASSHTYEQYFGPGTRLTVT.

By share of the sample, this clonotype is medium-sized. This beta chain is a stray sequence in a library constructed for alpha chains; its clone size is not meaningful. The chain has TRBV19 and TRBJ1-5; maybe TRBD1 (5 bases). The CDR3 loop spans 17 amino acids. V shed 6 bases and J shed 0 bases, with 18 bases lying between them. Germline-derived CDR1 and CDR2 are LNHDA and SQIVND (reference sequence). CDR3 bases: TGTGCCAGTAGGCCCACTGGGGCAGCTTATAGCAATCAGCCCCAGCATTTT. This sequence encodes CASRPTGAAYSNQPQHF. Using reference TRBV19 and TRBJ1-5 for the parts outside the CDR3, the full variable domain is DGGITQSPKYLFRKEGQNVTLSCEQNLNHDAMYWYRQDPGQGLRLIYYSQIVNDFQKGDIAEGYSVSREKKESFPLTVTSAQKNPTAFYLCASRPTGAAYSNQPQHFGDGTRLSIL.

This clonotype is labeled as medium-sized. This beta chain lies outside the target of a library built for alpha chains; its clone size means little. The V gene is TRBV7-9, the J gene TRBJ2-4, with a possible D match to TRBD2 (6 bases). CDR1 is SEHNR and CDR2 is FQNEAQ in the germline V gene (reference sequence). The ends were cut back, 2 bases at V and 1 base at J, with 12 bases in the middle. The CDR3 spans 16 residues. DNA for the CDR3: TGTGCCAGCAGCTTAATGGGGAGGTTGGCCAAAAACATTCAGTACTTC. It translates to CASSLMGRLAKNIQYF. The whole variable domain, filled in from reference TRBV7-9 and TRBJ2-4, reads DTGVSQNPRHKITKRGQNVTFRCDPISEHNRLYWYRQTLGQGPEFLTYFQNEAQLEKSRLLSDRFSAERPKGSFSTLEIQRTEQGDSAMYLCASSLMGRLAKNIQYFGAGTRLSVL.

This clonotype was recorded many times. Little can be read into the size of this beta chain, an off-target read in a library designed for alpha chains. V gene TRBV6-1 combines with J gene TRBJ2-3; 9 nucleotides agree with TRBD2. The CDR3 runs 14 residues. The germline CDR1 and CDR2 sequences are MNHNS and SASEGT. V was pared by 11 bases and J by 4 bases, with 10 bases of the junction left unmatched. CDR3 sequence (DNA): TGTGCCGGACAGCGGGAGGCGGGCGCAGATACGCAGTATTTT. Protein sequence: CAGQREAGADTQYF.

This clonotype has a count of ten or more. This beta chain lies outside the target of a library built for alpha chains; its clone size means little. The rearrangement joins TRBV12-3 or TRBV12-4 to TRBJ1-1, with D uncertain. Trimming shortened V by 0 bases and J by 4 bases, and 6 bases separated the two germline ends. The CDR3 is 13 residues long. CDR3 DNA sequence: TGTGCCAGCAGTTTAGCCGGAGGCACTGAAGCTTTCTTT. Translation: CASSLAGGTEAFF.

In this sample, this clonotype is medium-sized. The library was designed around alpha chains, so this beta chain is a stray read whose abundance carries little weight. The chain couples TRBV9 to TRBJ2-3; tentatively, D is TRBD1 or TRBD2 (5 bases each). Germline CDR1 is SGDLS and CDR2 is YYNGEE. CDR3 length: 14 residues. Trimming shortened V by 2 bases and J by 2 bases, and 9 bases separated the two germline ends. Here the CDR3 reads CASSVTGTTDTQYF. CDR3 DNA: TGTGCCAGCAGCGTGACGGGGACCACAGATACGCAGTATTTT. The variable domain in full, completed from reference TRBV9 and TRBJ2-3, reads DSGVTQTPKHLITATGQRVTLRCSPRSGDLSVYWYQQSLDQGLQFLIQYYNGEERAKGNILERFSAQQFPDLHSELNLSSLELGDSALYFCASSVTGTTDTQYFGPGTRLTVL.

By share, this clonotype ranks as medium-sized. This beta chain slipped into a library made for alpha chains as a stray read, so its size is not meaningful. The gene calls are TRBV6-1 and TRBJ1-1; 7 nucleotides line up with TRBD1. CDR1 and CDR2 from the germline V gene are MNHNS and SASEGT. CDR3 length: 14 residues. The V and J ends lost 6 bases and 1 base, in that order; junction bases with no gene match: 5. Written as DNA, the CDR3 is TGTGCCAGCAGCTCCAGGGACAGGAACACTGAAGCTTTCTTT. Protein: CASSSRDRNTEAFF.

This clonotype appeared many times. In a library made to pick up alpha chains, this beta chain is a stray read with a size that means little. This sequence joins TRBV10-3 and TRBJ1-2, with a tentative D call TRBD1 (6 bases). The germline V and J ends were trimmed by 4 bases and 8 bases, with 17 bases remaining between them. CDR1 and CDR2 (germline): ENHRY, SYGVKD. The CDR3 length is 14 residues. This chain's CDR3 is CAISGVQGDRGYTF. The CDR3 coding sequence is TGTGCCATCAGTGGGGTACAGGGAGATCGGGGCTACACCTTC.

This clonotype was counted many times. Within a library made for alpha chains, this beta chain is off target, and its count is uninformative. V gene TRBV7-2 combines with J gene TRBJ1-2; D unclear. CDR3 size: 15 residues. Per germline, CDR1 SGHTA and CDR2 FQGNSA. V lost 5 bases and J 4 bases, leaving 17 bases between the germline ends. This CDR3 is CASSPMPSDIYGYTF. The CDR3 region has the DNA TGTGCCAGCAGCCCTATGCCTAGTGATATCTATGGCTACACCTTC.

In this sample, this clonotype is medium-sized (0.01 to 0.1%). This beta chain is an unintended read in a library built for alpha chains; its size means little. This chain connects TRBV20-1 to TRBJ2-7; tentatively, D is TRBD2 (8 bases). Germline values: CDR1 DFQATT, CDR2 SNEGSKA (reference sequence). This CDR3 contains 14 residues. Deletions cut 5 bases from V and 2 bases from J, with 16 bases between. CDR3 DNA: TGCAGTGCTGAGGGGGCAGCGGGAGCCTACGAGCAGTACTTC. Translation: CSAEGAAGAYEQYF.

This clonotype was observed many times. This beta chain slipped into a library made for alpha chains as a stray read, so its size is not meaningful. J is TRBJ1-5 and V is TRBV20-1; D unresolved. The CDR3 covers 14 residues. V lost 3 bases and J 0 bases, leaving 9 bases between the germline ends. Germline values: CDR1 DFQATT, CDR2 SNEGSKA (reference sequence). CDR3: CSARAVYSNQPQHF. DNA for the CDR3: TGCAGTGCTAGGGCGGTATATAGCAATCAGCCCCAGCATTTT.